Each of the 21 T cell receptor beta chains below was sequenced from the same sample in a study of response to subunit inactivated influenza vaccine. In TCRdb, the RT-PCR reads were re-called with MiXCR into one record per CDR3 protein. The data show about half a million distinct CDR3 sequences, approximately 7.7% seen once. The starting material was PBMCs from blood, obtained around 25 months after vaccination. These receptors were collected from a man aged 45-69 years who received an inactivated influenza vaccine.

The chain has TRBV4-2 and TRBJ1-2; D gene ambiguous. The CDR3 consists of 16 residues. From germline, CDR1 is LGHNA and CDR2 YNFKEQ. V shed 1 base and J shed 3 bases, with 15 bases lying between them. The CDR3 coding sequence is TGTGCCAGCAGCCAAGGAGCGAGGCAGTATGACTATGGCTACACCTTC. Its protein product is CASSQGARQYDYGYTF.

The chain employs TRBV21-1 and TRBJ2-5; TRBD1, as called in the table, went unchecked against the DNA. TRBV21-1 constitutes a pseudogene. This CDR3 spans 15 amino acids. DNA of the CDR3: TGTGCCAGCAGGGCAGGGGGCCGCGACCAAGAGACCCAGTACTTC. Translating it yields CASRAGGRDQETQYF.

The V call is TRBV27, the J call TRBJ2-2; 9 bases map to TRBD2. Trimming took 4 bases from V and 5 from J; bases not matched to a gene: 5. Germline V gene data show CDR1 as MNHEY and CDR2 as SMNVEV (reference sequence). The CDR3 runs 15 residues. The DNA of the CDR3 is TGTGCCAGCAGTTCCGGGACTAGCTCTACCGGGGAGCTGTTTTTT. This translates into CASSSGTSSTGELFF.

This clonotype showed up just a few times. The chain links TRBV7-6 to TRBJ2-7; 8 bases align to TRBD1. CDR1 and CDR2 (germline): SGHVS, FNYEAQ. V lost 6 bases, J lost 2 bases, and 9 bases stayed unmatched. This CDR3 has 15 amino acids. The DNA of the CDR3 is TGTGCCAGCAGTTTCTCCGACAGGGGTACCTACGAGCAGTACTTC. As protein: CASSFSDRGTYEQYF. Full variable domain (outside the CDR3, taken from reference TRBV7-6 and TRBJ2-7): GAGVSQSPRYKVTKRGQDVALRCDPISGHVSLYWYRQALGQGPEFLTYFNYEAQQDKSGLPNDRFSAERPEGSISTLTIQRTEQRDSAMYRCASSFSDRGTYEQYFGPGTRLTVT.

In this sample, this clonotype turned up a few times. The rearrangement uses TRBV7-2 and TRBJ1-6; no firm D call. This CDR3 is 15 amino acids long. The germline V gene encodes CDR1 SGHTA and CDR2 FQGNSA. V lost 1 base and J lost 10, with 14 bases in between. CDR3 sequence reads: CASSLGTSPGSPLHF. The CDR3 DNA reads TGTGCCAGCAGCTTAGGAACAAGTCCTGGATCACCCCTCCACTTT.

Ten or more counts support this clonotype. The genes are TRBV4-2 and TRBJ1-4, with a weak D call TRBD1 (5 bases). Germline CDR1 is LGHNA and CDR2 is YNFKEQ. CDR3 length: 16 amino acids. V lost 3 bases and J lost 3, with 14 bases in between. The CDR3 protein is CASSHNTGPSNEKLFF. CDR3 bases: TGTGCCAGCAGCCATAACACGGGGCCCTCTAATGAAAAACTGTTTTTT.

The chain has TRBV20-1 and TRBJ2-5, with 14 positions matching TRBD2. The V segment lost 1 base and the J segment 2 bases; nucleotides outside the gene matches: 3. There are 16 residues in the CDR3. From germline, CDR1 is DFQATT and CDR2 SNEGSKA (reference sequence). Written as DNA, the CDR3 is TGCAGTGCTAGAGGACTAGCGGGGGGGGGACAAGAGACCCAGTACTTC. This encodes CSARGLAGGGQETQYF.

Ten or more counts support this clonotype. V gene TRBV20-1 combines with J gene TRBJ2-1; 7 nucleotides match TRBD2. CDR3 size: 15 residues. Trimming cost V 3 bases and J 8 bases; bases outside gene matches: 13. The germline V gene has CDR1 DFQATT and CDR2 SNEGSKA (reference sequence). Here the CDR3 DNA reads TGCAGTGCTAGGGGCGGGGGTCAACTACGCGATGAGCAGTTCTTC. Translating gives CSARGGGQLRDEQFF.

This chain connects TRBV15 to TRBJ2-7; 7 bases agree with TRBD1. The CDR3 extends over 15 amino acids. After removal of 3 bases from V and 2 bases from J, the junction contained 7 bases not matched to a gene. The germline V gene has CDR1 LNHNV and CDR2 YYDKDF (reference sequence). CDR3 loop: CATSREPGQTYEQYF. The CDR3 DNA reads TGTGCCACCAGCAGGGAACCGGGACAGACCTACGAGCAGTACTTC.

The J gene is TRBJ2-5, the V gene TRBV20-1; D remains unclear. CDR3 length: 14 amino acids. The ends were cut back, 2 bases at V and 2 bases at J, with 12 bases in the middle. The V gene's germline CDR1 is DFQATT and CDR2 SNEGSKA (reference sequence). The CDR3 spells CSARTTRSQETQYF. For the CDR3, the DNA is TGCAGTGCTAGAACTACGCGTTCGCAAGAGACCCAGTACTTC.

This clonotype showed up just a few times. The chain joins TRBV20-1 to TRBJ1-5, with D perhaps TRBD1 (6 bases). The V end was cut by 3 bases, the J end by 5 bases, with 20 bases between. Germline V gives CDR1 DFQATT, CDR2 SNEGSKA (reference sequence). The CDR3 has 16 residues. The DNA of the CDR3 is TGCAGTGCTAGGGAGGGGGAGGGCCTACTTTATCAGCCCCAGCATTTT. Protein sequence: CSAREGEGLLYQPQHF.

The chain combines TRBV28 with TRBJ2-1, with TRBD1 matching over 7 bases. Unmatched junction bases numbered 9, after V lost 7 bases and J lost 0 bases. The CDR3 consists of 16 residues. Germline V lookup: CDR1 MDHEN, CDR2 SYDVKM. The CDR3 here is CASNPQGRGSYNEQFF. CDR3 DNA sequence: TGTGCCAGCAACCCACAGGGGAGAGGCTCCTACAATGAGCAGTTCTTC.

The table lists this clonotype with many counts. The CDR3 here is CASSYGFGTGDTQYF. Written as DNA, the CDR3 is TGTGCCAGCAGTTATGGGTTCGGGACCGGGGATACGCAGTATTTT. V is TRBV6-5 and J is TRBJ2-3; the D call may be TRBD1 or TRBD2 (5 bases each). Trimming stripped 3 bases from V and 6 bases from J, with 16 bases between. The CDR3 has 15 amino acids. Germline CDR1 is MNHEY and CDR2 is SVGAGI.

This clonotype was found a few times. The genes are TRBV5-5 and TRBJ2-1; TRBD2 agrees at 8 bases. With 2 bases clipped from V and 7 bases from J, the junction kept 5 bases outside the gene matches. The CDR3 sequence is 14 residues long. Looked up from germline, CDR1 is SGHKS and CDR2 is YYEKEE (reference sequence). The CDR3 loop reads CASSFRTSWNEQFF. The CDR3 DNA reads TGTGCCAGCAGCTTTAGGACTAGCTGGAATGAGCAGTTCTTC.

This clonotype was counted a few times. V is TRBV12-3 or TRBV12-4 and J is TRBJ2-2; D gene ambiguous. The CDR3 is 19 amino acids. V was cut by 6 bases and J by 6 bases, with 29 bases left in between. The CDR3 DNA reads TGTGCCAGCAGCCGATCGCTGGCTATCTTTGGGGTTGGCTCCGGGGAGCTGTTTTTT. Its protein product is CASSRSLAIFGVGSGELFF.

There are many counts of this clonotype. Here the CDR3 DNA reads TGTGCCAGCAGTTCCGGGACAGGGATCTCCGGGGAGCTGTTTTTT. Its protein is CASSSGTGISGELFF. This sequence joins TRBV6-2 or TRBV6-3 and TRBJ2-2, with TRBD1 matching over 9 bases. CDR3 length equals 15 residues. Germline CDR1 is MNHEY and CDR2 is SVGEGT. The V and J ends lost 4 bases and 6 bases, in that order; junction bases with no gene match: 6.

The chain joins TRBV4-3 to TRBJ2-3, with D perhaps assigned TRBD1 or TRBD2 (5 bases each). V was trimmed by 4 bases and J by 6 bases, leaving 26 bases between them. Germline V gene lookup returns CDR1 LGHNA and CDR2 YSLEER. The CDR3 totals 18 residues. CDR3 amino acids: CASSLAWGPTTYPDTQYF. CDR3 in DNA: TGCGCCAGCAGCCTAGCATGGGGACCAACCACTTACCCGGATACGCAGTATTTT.

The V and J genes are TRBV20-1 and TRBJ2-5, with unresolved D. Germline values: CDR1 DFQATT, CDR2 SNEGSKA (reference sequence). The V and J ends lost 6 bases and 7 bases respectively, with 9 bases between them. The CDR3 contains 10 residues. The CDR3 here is CSALRGTQYF. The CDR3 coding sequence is TGCAGTGCCCTACGAGGGACCCAGTACTTC.

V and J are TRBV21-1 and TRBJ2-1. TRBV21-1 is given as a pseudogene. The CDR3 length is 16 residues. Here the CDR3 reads CASSTSSNMSYNEQFF. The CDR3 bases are TGTGCCAGCAGCACCTCTTCCAACATGTCCTACAATGAGCAGTTCTTC.

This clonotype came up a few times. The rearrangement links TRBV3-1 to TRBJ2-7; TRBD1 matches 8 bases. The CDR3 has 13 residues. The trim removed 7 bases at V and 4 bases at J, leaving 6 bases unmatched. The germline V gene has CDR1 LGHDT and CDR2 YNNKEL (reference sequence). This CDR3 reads CASTRQGLYEQYF. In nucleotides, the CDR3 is TGTGCCAGCACCCGACAGGGGCTGTACGAGCAGTACTTC.

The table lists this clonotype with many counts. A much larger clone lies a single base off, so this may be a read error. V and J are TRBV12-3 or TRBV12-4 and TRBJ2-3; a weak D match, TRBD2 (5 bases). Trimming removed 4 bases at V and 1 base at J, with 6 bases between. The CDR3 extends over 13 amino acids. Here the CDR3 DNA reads TGTGCCAGCAGTTACGGGGGCACAGATACGCAGTATTTT. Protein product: CASSYGGTDTQYF.